This TCR beta chain emerged from a study of control samples from healthy donors and cancer patients. Trimming took off 3 bases at V and 12 bases at J, with 13 bases between the two ends. The CDR3 extends over 12 amino acids. Germline V gene data show CDR1 as SGHDT and CDR2 as YYEEEE. Profiling relied on immunoSEQ multiplex PCR, and the TCRdb table lists in-frame clones only, not all of them. The table lists around 230,000 clones, about 95% of them singletons. What was sequenced was blood. V is TRBV5-6 and J is TRBJ2-1; tentative D call: TRBD1 (5 bases). The TCR comes from a man aged 50 or older in good health. CDR3 nucleotide sequence: TGTGCCAGCAGCTCCTCTGGGCAGGGGCAGTTCTTC. Encoded protein: CASSSSGQGQFF.